The 11 T cell receptor beta chains presented below share a single source sample, sequenced in a study of memory CD4+ T cells and cytomegalovirus serostatus. Single viable CD3+CD4+CD8-CD45RO+ cells were sorted as the memory CD4+ T cells. The data were produced by immunoSEQ multiplex PCR, yet TCRdb's version contains in-frame clones alone and is incomplete. The sample lists 58,000 or so clones, about 80% occurring once. Sequencing was done on a sample of memory CD4+ T cells from blood. The origin of the receptors is an adult in good health and CMV-seropositive.

V is TRBV5-1 and J is TRBJ2-3; D is undetermined. Germline assignment: CDR1 SGHRS and CDR2 YFSETQ. The CDR3 has 15 residues. The germline V and J ends were trimmed by 6 bases and 0 bases, with 14 bases remaining between them. The CDR3 bases are TGCGCCAGCAAAATGCAGGCGATTAGCACAGATACGCAGTATTTT. Translation gives CASKMQAISTDTQYF.

The J gene is TRBJ1-5, the V gene TRBV7-9; a possible D gene is TRBD1 (6 bases). Germline lookup yields CDR1 SEHNR and CDR2 FQNEAQ (reference sequence). V was trimmed by 10 bases and J by 2 bases, leaving 24 bases between them. The length of the CDR3 is 17 residues. The CDR3 reads CATKPLRGDTGNQPQHF. The CDR3 nucleotides read TGTGCCACCAAACCCCTCAGGGGAGACACCGGCAATCAGCCCCAGCATTTT.

The CDR3 is CASSLGRSEKLFF. The CDR3 DNA follows: TGCGCCAGCAGCTTGGGGAGAAGTGAAAAACTGTTTTTT. The V gene is TRBV5-1, the J gene TRBJ1-4; D is uncertain. V gave up 0 bases and J gave up 7 bases, with 7 bases separating them. Germline assignment: CDR1 SGHRS and CDR2 YFSETQ. The CDR3 loop spans 13 amino acids.

The gene calls are TRBV28 and TRBJ2-7; D might be TRBD2 (6 bases). Trimming took 5 bases from V and 9 from J, leaving 14 bases between them. There are 12 residues in the CDR3. Germline CDR1 and CDR2: MDHEN and SYDVKM. CDR3 loop: CASSEAGHPQYF. CDR3 DNA: TGTGCCAGCAGTGAGGCGGGGCACCCGCAGTACTTC.

The chain recombines TRBV15 with TRBJ2-5; 7 nucleotides align to TRBD2. Trimming at V came to 11 bases and at J to 5 bases, leaving 11 bases not matched to a gene. The V gene's germline CDR1 is LNHNV and CDR2 YYDKDF (reference sequence). The CDR3 sequence is 13 residues long. The CDR3 region has the DNA TGTGCCGCCGCTTGGCGGGAGCGGGAGACCCAGTACTTC. Its translation is CAAAWRERETQYF.

On this clone itself: Additional DNA sequences in this sample encode the identical CDR3. The chain has TRBV2 and TRBJ1-3; TRBD1 might be the D (6 bases). CDR3 length equals 14 residues. Trimming cost V 6 bases and J 4 bases, with 13 bases left between them. The germline V gene encodes CDR1 SNHLY and CDR2 FYNNEI. This CDR3 reads CASSDTGSGNTIYF. In DNA, the CDR3 is TGTGCCAGCAGCGATACAGGGTCCGGAAACACCATATATTTT.

This chain links TRBV6-5 with TRBJ1-3; D is ambiguous. CDR3 length: 13 residues. V was shortened by 5 bases and J by 2 bases, with 7 bases between the two germline ends. In germline, CDR1 is MNHEY, CDR2 SVGAGI. The CDR3 is CASSVGPGNTIYF. The CDR3, as DNA: TGTGCCAGCAGTGTCGGACCTGGAAACACCATATATTTT.

This clone was detected only a few times. The CDR3 nucleotides are TGCGCCAGCAGCGACGCCCAAAGCTCCTACAATGAGCAGTTCTTC. As protein: CASSDAQSSYNEQFF. V gene TRBV5-1 combines with J gene TRBJ2-1, with D uncertain. The CDR3 is 15 residues long. With 4 bases removed from V and 0 bases from J, the gap between germline ends came to 11 bases. CDR1 is SGHRS, CDR2 YFSETQ, per germline.

The gene calls are TRBV28 and TRBJ2-3, with 9 bases that match TRBD2. CDR1 and CDR2 (germline): MDHEN, SYDVKM. There are 15 residues in the CDR3. After removal of 7 bases from V and 2 bases from J, the junction contained 7 bases not matched to a gene. CDR3 protein: CASTGSGRFTDTQYF. DNA of the CDR3: TGTGCCAGCACCGGCAGCGGGAGGTTCACAGATACGCAGTATTTT.

V usage is TRBV6-6 and J usage is TRBJ2-7; 8 nucleotides agree with TRBD2. The CDR3 contains 15 residues. The V gene end was trimmed by 5 bases and the J gene end by 6 bases; junction bases not matched to a gene: 12. Germline assignment: CDR1 MNHNY and CDR2 SVGAGI (reference sequence). The chain's CDR3 is CASSTSAGVSGEQYF. The CDR3 region has the DNA TGTGCCAGCAGTACCTCAGCGGGAGTTAGTGGCGAGCAGTACTTC.

The J gene is TRBJ1-5, the V gene TRBV18; D is ambiguous. The length of the CDR3 is 14 residues. The ends were cut back, 3 bases at V and 9 bases at J, with 15 bases in the middle. Germline V gene data show CDR1 as KGHSH and CDR2 as LQKENI. The DNA for the CDR3 is TGTGCCAGCTCACCTACACGGACTGCTGGGCCCCAGCATTTT. It codes for CASSPTRTAGPQHF.